The TCR beta chain described here comes from a study of blood T cell repertoires in COVID-19. Authors' processing steps: Counts of nucleated cells, estimated from reference gene primer amplification, were obtained. TCRdb's table, derived via immunoSEQ multiplex PCR, lists solely in-frame clones and lacks some. V and J calls plus clone size are reproduced from that table; the DNA served to infer D and trimming. Counted here are over 95,000 clones, roughly 79% occurring once; the ten biggest clones make up more than 9%. Trimming took 2 bases from V and 4 from J; bases not matched to a gene: 3. In germline, CDR1 is LGHNA, CDR2 YSLEER. This CDR3 contains 14 residues.

The chain joins TRBV4-3 to TRBJ1-1, with 8 bases fitting TRBD1. Sequencing was carried out using peripheral blood. The clonotype comes from a human donor in a cohort sampled during active COVID-19. CDR3 sequence (DNA): TGCGCCAGCAGCCAATCACAGGGGGGCACTGAAGCTTTCTTT. Amino acids: CASSQSQGGTEAFF.